Described below is a single T cell receptor beta chain sequence and its context. What it recognizes is unknown. This sample is part of a study of vaccination and CD4 T cells after COVID-19. Study at large: The authors exposed cells to overlapping spike peptides derived from SARS-CoV-2, HCoV-NL63, HCoV-OC43 and HCoV-229E.

Cultured CD4+ T-cell DNA underwent Oncomine TCR Beta short-read sequencing. TCRdb re-called the PCR reads through MiXCR, storing one row per CDR3 protein. The table lists 9,500 to 15,000 distinct CDR3 sequences, 48% of them singletons. This CDR3 comprises 14 residues. Germline V gene data show CDR1 as SGHVS and CDR2 as FNYEAQ. V lost 5 bases and J lost 3; bases outside the gene matches: 3. Study-wide findings and caveats: For convalescent patients, 304 of the 307 vaccine-specific clones analyzed were classified as spike mono-reactive. It was observed that, in convalescent patients, a median about 90% of reactive clones arose only post-vaccination.

Treatment here: 10-day PBMC culture with coronavirus spike peptide pools or control peptides (ViraFEST assay). When nine to ten days of culture had elapsed, CD4+ T cells were isolated by negative selection. The clonotype was recovered from a human donor who had recovered from COVID-19. V and J are TRBV7-6 and TRBJ2-1; 8 bases match TRBD1. The sample comprised CD4+ T cells from blood, cultured in vitro. As DNA, the CDR3 is TGTGCCAGCAGCCAAGGACAGGGCTACAATGAGCAGTTCTTC. It codes for CASSQGQGYNEQFF.